The 30 T cell receptor beta chains below were found in one sample sequenced in a study of blood T cell repertoires in COVID-19. Data came from immunoSEQ multiplex PCR; TCRdb stores just in-frame clones and leaves some out. The table has about 97,000 clones, just under 85% seen once. The sequencing sample was made of peripheral blood. The source is a man between 70 and 80 years old with acute or convalescent COVID-19.

This sequence joins TRBV9 and TRBJ2-1, with 14 bases matching TRBD2. The germline V gene encodes CDR1 SGDLS and CDR2 YYNGEE. The CDR3 is 19 residues long. With V trimmed by 4 bases and J by 4 bases, 13 bases remained unmatched. The CDR3 coding sequence is TGTGCCAGCAGCTTCTCCGGGACTAGCGGGAGTAGGGGGTACAATGAGCAGTTCTTC. It encodes CASSFSGTSGSRGYNEQFF.

CDR3 sequence: CASRTLAAGKGDTQYF. As DNA, the CDR3 is TGTGCCAGCAGGACCCTGGCGGCAGGGAAAGGAGATACGCAGTATTTT. The rearrangement joins TRBV2 to TRBJ2-3; a possible D gene is TRBD1 (5 bases). Germline assignment: CDR1 SNHLY and CDR2 FYNNEI. V was trimmed by 6 bases and J by 5 bases, leaving 21 bases between them. The CDR3 has 16 amino acids.

CDR3: CASISGYEAFF. The CDR3 DNA sequence: TGTGCCAGCATAAGCGGCTATGAAGCTTTCTTT. The chain recombines TRBV28 with TRBJ1-1; D call uncertain. The ends were cut back, 7 bases at V and 7 bases at J, with 10 bases in the middle. Germline values: CDR1 MDHEN, CDR2 SYDVKM. There are 11 residues in the CDR3. Full variable domain (missing parts from reference TRBV28 and TRBJ1-1): DVKVTQSSRYLVKRTGEKVFLECVQDMDHENMFWYRQDPGLGLRLIYFSYDVKMKEKGDIPEGYSVSREKKERFSLILESASTNQTSMYLCASISGYEAFFGQGTRLTVV.

In DNA form, the CDR3 reads TGCGCCAGCAGTGAGTCCCGGACAGGAACTAATGAAAAACTGTTTTTT. Encoded protein: CASSESRTGTNEKLFF. V is TRBV10-2 and J is TRBJ1-4, with TRBD1 matching 7 bases. Trimming at V came to 0 bases and at J to 1 base, leaving 2 bases not matched to a gene. CDR1 WSHSY and CDR2 SAAADI come from the germline V gene. This CDR3 is built from 16 residues.

The chain combines TRBV5-1 with TRBJ2-1; 8 bases fit TRBD2. The junction had 8 bases not matched to a gene; V was cut back by 2 bases and J by 4 bases. The V gene's germline CDR1 is SGHRS and CDR2 YFSETQ. The CDR3 has 16 amino acids. CDR3 loop: CASSLSGGTEYNEQFF. The CDR3 DNA reads TGCGCCAGCAGCTTAAGCGGGGGAACCGAATACAATGAGCAGTTCTTC. The full variable domain, completed using reference TRBV5-1 and TRBJ2-1, is KAGVTQTPRYLIKTRGQQVTLSCSPISGHRSVSWYQQTPGQGLQFLFEYFSETQRNKGNFPGRFSGRQFSNSRSEMNVSTLELGDSALYLCASSLSGGTEYNEQFFGPGTRLTVL.

The rearrangement uses TRBV25-1 and TRBJ2-7; 9 bases fit TRBD1. The germline CDR1 and CDR2 sequences are MGHDK and SYGVNS. V was clipped by 3 bases and J by 5 bases; unmatched bases: 8. This CDR3 spans 15 amino acids. The CDR3 region has the DNA TGTGCCAGCAGTGACCCCAGACAGGGGGAGGACGAGCAGTACTTC. Translating gives CASSDPRQGEDEQYF.

The V gene is TRBV19, the J gene TRBJ1-6; the D is unclear. The V end was cut by 3 bases, the J end by 7 bases, with 7 bases between. Germline CDR1 reads LNHDA; CDR2 reads SQIVND (reference sequence). This CDR3 contains 13 residues. DNA of the CDR3: TGTGCCAGTAGTATGAGGGCCAATTCACCCCTCCACTTT. As protein: CASSMRANSPLHF.

CDR3 in amino acids: CATQQGLAGAYEQYF. In DNA form, the CDR3 reads TGTGCCACCCAGCAAGGGCTAGCGGGAGCATACGAGCAGTACTTC. The chain has TRBV2 and TRBJ2-7, with TRBD2 matching over 10 bases. CDR1 SNHLY and CDR2 FYNNEI come from the germline V gene. This CDR3 is 15 amino acids long. The junction had 13 bases not matched to a gene; V was cut back by 10 bases and J by 4 bases.

This chain joins TRBV5-1 and TRBJ2-5, with 11 positions matching TRBD2. There are 15 residues in the CDR3. V shed 5 bases and J 5 bases; nucleotides not matched to a gene: 8. Germline lookup yields CDR1 SGHRS and CDR2 YFSETQ. As DNA, the CDR3 is TGCGCCAGCAGAGGGTTAGCGGGAGGGCCGGAGACCCAGTACTTC. Encoded protein: CASRGLAGGPETQYF. The full variable domain, with the rest looked up from reference TRBV5-1 and TRBJ2-5, is KAGVTQTPRYLIKTRGQQVTLSCSPISGHRSVSWYQQTPGQGLQFLFEYFSETQRNKGNFPGRFSGRQFSNSRSEMNVSTLELGDSALYLCASRGLAGGPETQYFGPGTRLLVL.

The rearrangement uses TRBV2 and TRBJ1-2, with a possible D match to TRBD1 (5 bases). V was pared by 8 bases and J by 4 bases, with 17 bases between. Germline loops: CDR1 SNHLY, CDR2 FYNNEI. The CDR3 is 14 residues long. The chain's CDR3 is CASASPGLAYGYTF. The CDR3 region has the DNA TGTGCCAGCGCTTCCCCAGGGCTGGCCTATGGCTACACCTTC.

This sequence joins TRBV18 and TRBJ1-1, with a tentative D call TRBD1 (5 bases). The CDR3 length is 17 residues. Germline values: CDR1 KGHSH, CDR2 LQKENI. V dropped 3 bases and J dropped 0 bases, with 17 bases sitting between them. The CDR3 DNA reads as TGTGCCAGCTCACCGCTCGGGAGGGGACGGGTGAACACTGAAGCTTTCTTT. This sequence encodes CASSPLGRGRVNTEAFF.

This chain uses TRBV7-2 with TRBJ2-5; 9 nucleotides agree with TRBD1. This CDR3 comprises 16 residues. Germline values: CDR1 SGHTA, CDR2 FQGNSA. With 5 bases clipped from V and 1 base from J, the junction kept 8 bases outside the gene matches. The CDR3: CASSVTGQGRQETQYF. The CDR3 coding sequence is TGTGCCAGCAGCGTTACGGGACAGGGTCGCCAAGAGACCCAGTACTTC.

The chain has TRBV7-9 and TRBJ1-1, with TRBD1 matching 7 bases. V shed 2 bases and J 4 bases; nucleotides not matched to a gene: 4. This CDR3 region has 14 residues. Per the germline V gene, CDR1 is SEHNR and CDR2 is FQNEAQ (reference sequence). In nucleotides, the CDR3 is TGTGCCAGCAGCTTACGGCAGGGGGGCACTGAAGCTTTCTTT. Translating gives CASSLRQGGTEAFF.

The chain employs TRBV11-2 and TRBJ2-1; TRBD2 matches at 12 bases. CDR1 and CDR2 from the germline V gene are SGHAT and FQNNGV. V lost 4 bases, J lost 10 bases, and 5 bases stayed unmatched. The CDR3 extends over 14 amino acids. CDR3 sequence (DNA): TGTGCCAGCAGCTCTAGCGGGGGGGAGTTGGAGCAGTTCTTC. This translates into CASSSSGGELEQFF.

The chain combines TRBV6-5 with TRBJ1-3; 7 bases are shared with TRBD1. The CDR3 length is 14 residues. V dropped 4 bases and J dropped 4; count of bases not matched to a gene: 4. CDR1 MNHEY and CDR2 SVGAGI come from the germline V gene. Here the CDR3 reads CASSSQDRGNTIYF. Here the CDR3 DNA reads TGTGCCAGCAGTTCGCAGGACAGGGGAAACACCATATATTTT.

This clone was counted between two and nine times. The chain employs TRBV30 and TRBJ1-5; 10 bases are a match to TRBD1. There are 14 residues in the CDR3. Trimming removed 3 bases from V and 4 bases from J; junction bases left unmatched: 3. Germline V gene sequence: CDR1 GTSNPN, CDR2 SVGIG (reference sequence). CDR3 sequence: CAWRGTGANQPQHF. In DNA, the CDR3 is TGTGCCTGGAGGGGGACAGGGGCAAATCAGCCCCAGCATTTT.

The chain uses TRBV7-9 and TRBJ1-1; D not resolved. V was cut by 2 bases and J by 1 base, with 5 bases left in between. The CDR3 has 13 amino acids. Germline assignment: CDR1 SEHNR and CDR2 FQNEAQ (reference sequence). This chain's CDR3 is CASSLSGNTEAFF. The CDR3 DNA is TGTGCCAGCAGCTTATCAGGGAACACTGAAGCTTTCTTT.

The CDR3 is CASSEFRDRAEKLFF. DNA for the CDR3: TGTGCCAGCAGTGAATTCCGGGACAGGGCTGAAAAACTGTTTTTT. This chain joins TRBV25-1 and TRBJ1-4; 9 bases align to TRBD1. CDR1 is MGHDK, CDR2 SYGVNS, per germline. The CDR3 covers 15 residues. J was trimmed by 7 bases and V by 1 base; bases with no gene match: 4.

The chain joins TRBV9 to TRBJ2-5; 11 bases match TRBD1. Germline V CDR1 and CDR2: SGDLS, YYNGEE. The junction had 5 bases not matched to a gene; V was cut back by 0 bases and J by 1 base. CDR3 length equals 17 residues. DNA for the CDR3: TGTGCCAGCAGCGTAGGCCGGACAGGGGGCCTCCAAGAGACCCAGTACTTC. It specifies CASSVGRTGGLQETQYF.

The chain couples TRBV7-9 to TRBJ2-5; the match to TRBD1 covers 10 bases. The CDR3 totals 13 residues. Germline V gene lookup returns CDR1 SEHNR and CDR2 FQNEAQ (reference sequence). The ends lost 5 bases at V and 11 bases at J; junction bases unmatched: 8. The CDR3 DNA sequence: TGTGCCAGCAGCACCGGGACAGGGGACTCTCAGTACTTC. It codes for CASSTGTGDSQYF.

J is TRBJ2-1 and V is TRBV7-9, with TRBD1 matching over 8 bases. This CDR3 is built from 16 residues. V lost 3 bases to trimming and J lost 4 bases; unmatched junction nucleotides: 8. Germline loops: CDR1 SEHNR, CDR2 FQNEAQ (reference sequence). The CDR3 DNA sequence: TGTGCCAGCAGCTTGGCCGGGACAGGTATTTACAATGAGCAGTTCTTC. Amino acids: CASSLAGTGIYNEQFF.

The chain couples TRBV15 to TRBJ1-3; no definite D call. The V end was cut by 1 base, the J end by 0 bases, with 4 bases between. The CDR3 contains 14 residues. Germline assignment: CDR1 LNHNV and CDR2 YYDKDF (reference sequence). The CDR3 protein is CATSRAISGNTIYF. CDR3 nucleotide sequence: TGTGCCACCAGCAGAGCAATCTCTGGAAACACCATATATTTT.

This chain links TRBV11-2 with TRBJ2-1; a weak D match, TRBD2 (7 bases). Germline loops: CDR1 SGHAT, CDR2 FQNNGV. This CDR3 has 12 residues. Trimming pared 10 bases from V and 5 bases from J, leaving 12 bases between. In DNA, the CDR3 is TGTGCCACCTTCGGGGGGCACAATGAGCAGTTCTTC. This translates into CATFGGHNEQFF.

This clone was picked up a small number of times. This chain uses TRBV30 with TRBJ2-3; the match to TRBD2 covers 10 bases. V was pared by 8 bases and J by 1 base, with 0 bases of the junction left unmatched. The CDR3 is 12 residues long. Germline assignment: CDR1 GTSNPN and CDR2 SVGIG (reference sequence). CDR3 coding DNA: TGTGCCGGGACTAGCGGCACAGATACGCAGTATTTT. Amino acids: CAGTSGTDTQYF.

The rearrangement uses TRBV5-1 and TRBJ1-1; TRBD1 is a possible D gene (5 bases). This CDR3 comprises 14 residues. In germline, CDR1 is SGHRS, CDR2 YFSETQ. Trimming left V 6 bases short and J 1 base short, with 13 bases between. DNA of the CDR3: TGCGCCAGCAACCCAGGGACTCCGAACACTGAAGCTTTCTTT. Its translation is CASNPGTPNTEAFF.

This clone was observed a few times. J is TRBJ2-2 and V is TRBV10-1, with D possibly TRBD1 on 6 matching bases. Trimming cost V 4 bases and J 1 base, with 7 bases left between them. The CDR3 runs to 14 residues. Germline V gene sequence: CDR1 WNHNN, CDR2 SYGVQD (reference sequence). The CDR3 loop reads CASSAQGNTGELFF. DNA of the CDR3: TGCGCCAGCAGTGCACAGGGGAACACCGGGGAGCTGTTTTTT.

The CDR3 nucleotides are TGCGCCAGCAGCTTGGAACAGACGAGCTACGAGCAGTACTTC. As protein: CASSLEQTSYEQYF. The rearrangement uses TRBV5-1 and TRBJ2-7; D is undetermined. CDR1 and CDR2 (germline): SGHRS, YFSETQ. The V end lost 0 bases, the J end lost 3 bases, and 10 bases lay between the germline ends. The CDR3 has 14 amino acids. The whole variable domain, remainder taken from reference TRBV5-1 and TRBJ2-7, is KAGVTQTPRYLIKTRGQQVTLSCSPISGHRSVSWYQQTPGQGLQFLFEYFSETQRNKGNFPGRFSGRQFSNSRSEMNVSTLELGDSALYLCASSLEQTSYEQYFGPGTRLTVT.

The rearrangement links TRBV7-9 to TRBJ1-5; D is possibly TRBD1 (6 bases). In germline, CDR1 is SEHNR, CDR2 FQNEAQ (reference sequence). Deletions cut 1 base from V and 5 bases from J, with 9 bases between. The CDR3 is 14 amino acids. CDR3 DNA: TGTGCCAGCAGCTTAGTGGGGGCGGATCAGCCCCAGCATTTT. Its protein is CASSLVGADQPQHF.

This clone was detected a few times. J is TRBJ2-3 and V is TRBV7-8; 11 bases fit TRBD1. The V gene end was trimmed by 5 bases and the J gene end by 5 bases; junction bases not matched to a gene: 15. The germline V gene encodes CDR1 SGHVS and CDR2 FQNEAQ. The CDR3 runs to 18 residues. The DNA of the CDR3 is TGTGCCAGCAGCCTCTCCCGGATGTCGGACAGGGGGCGAGATACGCAGTATTTT. It specifies CASSLSRMSDRGRDTQYF.

The rearrangement uses TRBV9 and TRBJ1-5; D is unclear. Per germline, CDR1 SGDLS and CDR2 YYNGEE. This CDR3 has 16 amino acids. V was pared by 0 bases and J by 7 bases, with 17 bases between. DNA for the CDR3: TGTGCCAGCAGCGTAGGCGGCCCTTCGTCGTCCCAGCCCCAGCATTTT. Protein sequence: CASSVGGPSSSQPQHF.